This T cell receptor beta chain originates from a study of blood T cell repertoires in COVID-19. Study background: COVID-19 samples, acute and convalescent, were from the United States, Italy and Spain. The cDNA or gDNA used as material had been derived from T cells, B-cell-depleted T cells, or PBMCs.

Patients from Seattle were sampled longitudinally, starting during active infection. Source study methods: Scientists estimated how many nucleated cells there were by amplifying reference gene primers. Sequencing used immunoSEQ multiplex PCR; TCRdb keeps in-frame clones, though not all of them. V, J and clone size derive from that table, while D and trimming were established from the DNA sequence. The sample has about 480,000 clones, 89% seen once; the top ten hold around 0.92%. The CDR3 loop spans 15 amino acids. CDR1 is SGHAT, CDR2 FQNNGV, per germline. With 0 bases removed from V and 1 base from J, the gap between germline ends came to 9 bases.

This receptor was obtained from a man between 18 and 29 years old with COVID-19, enrolled during active disease. Sample: peripheral blood. This sequence joins TRBV11-2 and TRBJ1-1; D may be TRBD1 (6 bases). The CDR3 region is CASSLEIRGNTEAFF. The CDR3 region has the DNA TGTGCCAGCAGCTTAGAAATCAGGGGGAACACTGAAGCTTTCTTT.